The 26 T cell receptor beta chains given below trace back to one sample, sequenced in a study of blood T cell repertoires in COVID-19. Sequenced by immunoSEQ multiplex PCR; TCRdb stores in-frame clones only, minus some. This repertoire shows hundreds of thousands of clones, around 90% found once; its top ten account for 9.4%. The sample taken for sequencing was peripheral blood. The receptor set was obtained from a man in his late teens or twenties with active or convalescent COVID-19.

The sample holds one count of this clone. The rearrangement joins TRBV14 to TRBJ1-4; D is uncertain. Trimming pared 5 bases from V and 7 bases from J, leaving 14 bases between. The CDR3 contains 14 residues. Germline lookup yields CDR1 SGHDN and CDR2 FVKESK. The CDR3 DNA reads as TGTGCCAGCAGCGCGGGCCTCGGAGGTGAAAAACTGTTTTTT. Translating gives CASSAGLGGEKLFF.

This clone was counted once. This chain links TRBV6-6 with TRBJ1-2; 7 bases fit TRBD1. CDR3 length: 14 amino acids. The V gene's germline CDR1 is MNHNY and CDR2 SVGAGI (reference sequence). V dropped 4 bases and J dropped 2; count of bases not matched to a gene: 4. The CDR3 region has the DNA TGTGCCAGCAGTTCTGGGACAGTCAACTATGGCTACACCTTC. It encodes CASSSGTVNYGYTF.

This rearrangement joins TRBV19 to TRBJ1-2; 9 bases map to TRBD1. CDR3 size: 15 residues. Germline trimming cut 5 bases from V and 6 bases from J; bases unmatched to any gene: 10. The germline CDR1 and CDR2 sequences are LNHDA and SQIVND (reference sequence). CDR3 in amino acids: CASSFRTGEIDGYTF. CDR3 in DNA: TGTGCCAGTAGTTTCCGGACAGGGGAGATTGATGGCTACACCTTC.

V is TRBV7-9 and J is TRBJ1-3; TRBD1 is a possible D gene (5 bases). Per germline, CDR1 SEHNR and CDR2 FQNEAQ (reference sequence). The CDR3 is 16 residues long. Trimming stripped 4 bases from V and 0 bases from J, with 13 bases between. The CDR3 here is CASSSRAANSGNTIYF. The CDR3 DNA is TGTGCCAGCAGCTCCAGGGCTGCAAACTCTGGAAACACCATATATTTT. The full variable domain, with the rest looked up from reference TRBV7-9 and TRBJ1-3, is DTGVSQNPRHKITKRGQNVTFRCDPISEHNRLYWYRQTLGQGPEFLTYFQNEAQLEKSRLLSDRFSAERPKGSFSTLEIQRTEQGDSAMYLCASSSRAANSGNTIYFGEGSWLTVV.

The chain employs TRBV5-4 and TRBJ2-7; 9 nucleotides line up with TRBD1. CDR1 is SGHNT, CDR2 YYREEE, per germline (reference sequence). V shed 5 bases, J shed 1 base, and the junction held 7 bases outside the gene matches. The CDR3 spans 15 residues. Here the CDR3 reads CASSWRTGESYEQYF. The CDR3 DNA follows: TGTGCCAGCAGTTGGAGGACAGGGGAGTCCTACGAGCAGTACTTC.

V gene TRBV5-5 combines with J gene TRBJ2-1; D unclear. This CDR3 is 14 amino acids long. V lost 3 bases, J lost 3 bases, and 10 bases lay in between. The V gene's germline CDR1 is SGHKS and CDR2 YYEKEE (reference sequence). The CDR3 spells CASSYREVYNEQFF. The CDR3 DNA reads as TGTGCCAGCAGCTATCGAGAGGTCTACAATGAGCAGTTCTTC. Drawing the rest from reference TRBV5-5 and TRBJ2-1, the complete variable domain is DAGVTQSPTHLIKTRGQQVTLRCSPISGHKSVSWYQQVLGQGPQFIFQYYEKEERGRGNFPDRFSARQFPNYSSELNVNALLLGDSALYLCASSYREVYNEQFFGPGTRLTVL.

This sequence joins TRBV10-2 and TRBJ1-2; no definite D call. The germline gives CDR1 WSHSY, CDR2 SAAADI. V was shortened by 1 base and J by 1 base, with 7 bases between the two germline ends. CDR3 size: 14 residues. CDR3 nucleotides: TGCGCCAGCAGTGAGTTGGGCCTTAACTATGGCTACACCTTC. The encoded protein is CASSELGLNYGYTF.

This chain connects TRBV7-2 to TRBJ2-7; TRBD1 agrees at 7 bases. The CDR3 spans 17 residues. The germline CDR1 and CDR2 sequences are SGHTA and FQGNSA. Germline trimming cut 5 bases from V and 4 bases from J; bases unmatched to any gene: 17. This CDR3 reads CASSVKGTDRFGYEQYF. The CDR3 DNA reads as TGTGCCAGCAGCGTTAAGGGCACGGACAGGTTTGGGTACGAGCAGTACTTC.

This CDR3 reads CASTSPDSSGANVLTF. The CDR3 DNA reads as TGTGCCAGCACTTCTCCGGACTCCTCTGGGGCCAACGTCCTGACTTTC. The J gene is TRBJ2-6, the V gene TRBV28; possible D gene TRBD2, 5 bases. Trimming took 7 bases from V and 0 from J, leaving 13 bases between them. The CDR3 consists of 16 residues. Germline CDR1 MDHEN, CDR2 SYDVKM.

The J gene is TRBJ2-5, the V gene TRBV7-9; a weak D match, TRBD2 (7 bases). The CDR3 has 14 residues. The V end lost 6 bases, the J end lost 5 bases, and 16 bases lay between the germline ends. Germline values: CDR1 SEHNR, CDR2 FQNEAQ (reference sequence). The CDR3 sequence is CASRPKWGGETQYF. CDR3 DNA: TGTGCCAGCAGACCAAAATGGGGGGGCGAGACCCAGTACTTC.

This clone was seen just once. The chain links TRBV2 to TRBJ2-2; D possibly corresponds to TRBD1 (5 bases). The CDR3 is 16 residues long. Per the germline V gene, CDR1 is SNHLY and CDR2 is FYNNEI. Trimming left V 1 base short and J 1 base short, with 10 bases between. The DNA for the CDR3 is TGTGCCAGCAGTGAAGAGGCAGGGATGAACACCGGGGAGCTGTTTTTT. It codes for CASSEEAGMNTGELFF. The whole variable domain, filled in from reference TRBV2 and TRBJ2-2, reads EPEVTQTPSHQVTQMGQEVILRCVPISNHLYFYWYRQILGQKVEFLVSFYNNEISEKSEIFDDQFSVERPDGSNFTLKIRSTKLEDSAMYFCASSEEAGMNTGELFFGEGSRLTVL.

This clone came up a few times. The chain is built from TRBV19 and TRBJ1-5; 9 nucleotides line up with TRBD1. Unmatched junction bases numbered 11, after V lost 7 bases and J lost 10 bases. Germline CDR1 LNHDA, CDR2 SQIVND (reference sequence). The CDR3 runs to 14 residues. This CDR3 reads CASTEQTGGRPQHF. The DNA of the CDR3 is TGTGCCAGTACAGAACAGACAGGGGGTAGACCCCAGCATTTT.

This clone appeared a single time. The chain recombines TRBV7-9 with TRBJ1-1; TRBD1 aligns across 8 bases. The length of the CDR3 is 15 residues. Germline CDR1 reads SEHNR; CDR2 reads FQNEAQ (reference sequence). The J segment lost 4 bases and the V segment lost 5 bases, leaving 9 bases of the junction unmatched. The chain's CDR3 is CASSPQGAWGTEAFF. In DNA form, the CDR3 reads TGTGCCAGCAGCCCGCAGGGGGCATGGGGCACTGAAGCTTTCTTT.

This clone appeared a single time. The V and J genes are TRBV5-1 and TRBJ2-1; 8 bases agree with TRBD2. This CDR3 region has 13 residues. Unmatched junction bases numbered 0, after V lost 0 bases and J lost 7 bases. Germline values: CDR1 SGHRS, CDR2 YFSETQ. CDR3 nucleotides: TGCGCCAGCAGCTTGGTAGCGGGGAATGAGCAGTTCTTC. Protein product: CASSLVAGNEQFF.

The V call is TRBV4-3, the J call TRBJ2-7; D is possibly TRBD1 (6 bases). The V gene lost 0 bases and the J gene lost 9 bases, with 18 bases spanning the gap. CDR1 is LGHNA, CDR2 YSLEER, per germline. This CDR3 has 15 residues. The CDR3 loop reads CASSQDMIGGFGQYF. CDR3 DNA sequence: TGCGCCAGCAGCCAAGATATGATAGGGGGATTCGGGCAGTACTTC.

The table lists this clone with a few counts. This rearrangement joins TRBV7-2 to TRBJ2-1; no definite D call. The CDR3 spans 15 residues. The ends were cut back, 1 base at V and 5 bases at J, with 12 bases in the middle. CDR1 and CDR2 from the germline V gene are SGHTA and FQGNSA. CDR3 protein: CASSLEASRHNEQFF. The CDR3 DNA reads TGTGCCAGCAGCTTAGAGGCTAGTAGGCACAATGAGCAGTTCTTC.

V is TRBV19 and J is TRBJ1-6; D is unresolved. The CDR3 runs 15 residues. V was shortened by 3 bases and J by 5 bases, with 11 bases between the two germline ends. From germline, CDR1 is LNHDA and CDR2 SQIVND (reference sequence). The DNA for the CDR3 is TGTGCCAGTAGTATTTCGTCAGGTCATAATTCACCCCTCCACTTT. Its translation is CASSISSGHNSPLHF.

The chain joins TRBV19 to TRBJ1-1; D unclear. Trimming took 0 bases from V and 4 from J, leaving 9 bases between them. CDR3 length: 14 amino acids. CDR1 LNHDA and CDR2 SQIVND come from the germline V gene (reference sequence). The CDR3, as DNA: TGTGCCAGTAGTATAGAACTTCCTCTCACTGAAGCTTTCTTT. It codes for CASSIELPLTEAFF.

The chain has TRBV2 and TRBJ1-2; D remains ambiguous. This CDR3 has 12 residues. V shed 9 bases and J shed 8 bases, with 16 bases lying between them. Germline CDR1 and CDR2: SNHLY and FYNNEI. This CDR3 reads CASKTAGGGYTF. The CDR3 DNA reads as TGTGCCAGTAAAACAGCCGGCGGGGGCTACACCTTC. The full variable domain, in which reference TRBV2 and TRBJ1-2 provide the parts outside the CDR3, is EPEVTQTPSHQVTQMGQEVILRCVPISNHLYFYWYRQILGQKVEFLVSFYNNEISEKSEIFDDQFSVERPDGSNFTLKIRSTKLEDSAMYFCASKTAGGGYTFGSGTRLTVV.

CDR3 region: CASTLSGGHGYTF. In nucleotides, the CDR3 is TGTGCCAGCACCTTATCAGGGGGCCATGGCTACACCTTC. This chain joins TRBV6-5 and TRBJ1-2; 8 positions agree with TRBD1. This CDR3 is 13 amino acids long. In germline, CDR1 is MNHEY, CDR2 SVGAGI. Trimming removed 7 bases from V and 6 bases from J; junction bases left unmatched: 7.

This rearrangement joins TRBV6-2 or TRBV6-3 to TRBJ2-7, with 11 bases aligning to TRBD2. CDR1 and CDR2 (germline): MNHEY, SVGEGT. Trimming at V came to 5 bases and at J to 3 bases, leaving 3 bases not matched to a gene. The CDR3 has 14 amino acids. CDR3 in amino acids: CASSGTSGYYEQYF. CDR3 DNA sequence: TGTGCCAGCAGTGGGACTAGCGGATACTACGAGCAGTACTTC.

The chain carries TRBV19 and TRBJ2-1; 13 positions match TRBD2. The CDR3 has 15 residues. Looked up from germline, CDR1 is LNHDA and CDR2 is SQIVND (reference sequence). J gave up 7 bases and V 5 bases, and 5 bases lay outside the gene matches. Written as DNA, the CDR3 is TGTGCCAGTAGTGTGACTAGCGGGGGGACGAATGAGCAGTTCTTC. Residues: CASSVTSGGTNEQFF.

V is TRBV11-3 and J is TRBJ2-2; D remains unclear. Trimming cost V 0 bases and J 3 bases, with 11 bases left between them. Germline CDR1 is SGHNT and CDR2 is YENEEA. The CDR3 extends over 16 amino acids. CDR3 sequence (DNA): TGTGCCAGCAGCTTAGATCAGGTCCGGTACACCGGGGAGCTGTTTTTT. Its protein is CASSLDQVRYTGELFF.

The gene calls are TRBV9 and TRBJ1-1; 11 bases map to TRBD1. Germline CDR1 reads SGDLS; CDR2 reads YYNGEE. The CDR3 length is 14 residues. V gave up 3 bases and J gave up 5 bases; unmatched junction bases: 3. CDR3 region: CASSAGQGATEAFF. In nucleotides, the CDR3 is TGTGCCAGCAGCGCCGGACAGGGGGCTACTGAAGCTTTCTTT.

V gene TRBV25-1 combines with J gene TRBJ2-7; D ambiguous. V was shortened by 3 bases and J by 3 bases, with 18 bases between the two germline ends. The CDR3 sequence is 16 residues long. Germline lookup yields CDR1 MGHDK and CDR2 SYGVNS. The CDR3 bases are TGTGCCAGCAGTGATCAAAAACCCCCCAGAAACTACGAGCAGTACTTC. Protein product: CASSDQKPPRNYEQYF.

The CDR3 sequence: CASSQDNSGGGQETQYF. Written as DNA, the CDR3 is TGCGCCAGCAGCCAAGATAATAGCGGGGGGGGCCAAGAGACCCAGTACTTC. V and J are TRBV4-1 and TRBJ2-5; 11 nucleotides line up with TRBD2. This CDR3 comprises 17 residues. CDR1 and CDR2 (germline): MGHRA, YSYEKL. J gave up 1 base and V 0 bases, and 4 bases lay outside the gene matches.